These 26 T cell receptor beta chains were all obtained from the same sample, sequenced in a study of siplizumab effects on memory and regulatory T cells. Method: immunoSEQ multiplex PCR; TCRdb's copy keeps in-frame clones and lacks some. The data contain 95,000 to 100,000 clones, around nine tenths of them singletons. Sequenced input: non-Treg CD4+ T cells sorted from blood. The receptors derive from a human donor in good health.

As DNA, the CDR3 is TGTGCCAGCAGCTTCGCTGGAGATACGCAGTATTTT. The encoded protein is CASSFAGDTQYF. The chain combines TRBV7-6 with TRBJ2-3, with unresolved D. The ends were cut back, 3 bases at V and 5 bases at J, with 6 bases in the middle. Germline lookup yields CDR1 SGHVS and CDR2 FNYEAQ. The CDR3 contains 12 residues.

This clone occurred once. The rearrangement uses TRBV9 and TRBJ2-3; 13 bases are a match to TRBD2. Germline V CDR1 and CDR2: SGDLS, YYNGEE. V gave up 4 bases and J gave up 5 bases; unmatched junction bases: 10. The CDR3 runs 17 residues. CDR3 protein: CASSIGTSGVRGDTQYF. The DNA of the CDR3 is TGTGCCAGCAGCATCGGGACTAGCGGGGTGAGGGGAGATACGCAGTATTTT.

V is TRBV28 and J is TRBJ2-1; 7 bases align to TRBD2. Unmatched junction bases numbered 9, after V lost 5 bases and J lost 14 bases. Germline CDR1 MDHEN, CDR2 SYDVKM. CDR3 length: 12 residues. For the CDR3, the DNA is TGTGCCAGCAGTCCATACGGGACTACAAAGTTCTTC. This codes for CASSPYGTTKFF.

The chain carries TRBV11-2 and TRBJ2-2, with 7 nucleotides matching TRBD2. Germline trimming cut 5 bases from V and 7 bases from J; bases unmatched to any gene: 4. The CDR3 length is 13 residues. Germline V gene data show CDR1 as SGHAT and CDR2 as FQNNGV. The CDR3 here is CASSKGLSGELFF. Written as DNA, the CDR3 is TGTGCCAGCAGCAAGGGACTAAGCGGGGAGCTGTTTTTT. The whole variable domain, remainder taken from reference TRBV11-2 and TRBJ2-2, is EAGVAQSPRYKIIEKRQSVAFWCNPISGHATLYWYQQILGQGPKLLIQFQNNGVVDDSQLPKDRFSAERLKGVDSTLKIQPAKLEDSAVYLCASSKGLSGELFFGEGSRLTVL.

The chain combines TRBV5-8 with TRBJ2-7; 10 positions match TRBD1. The CDR3 is 15 amino acids. Germline V gives CDR1 SGHTS, CDR2 YDEGEE. Trimming at V came to 4 bases and at J to 2 bases, leaving 6 bases not matched to a gene. The CDR3 bases are TGTGCCAGCAGCGAAGCCGGGACAGGGGCCTACGAGCAGTACTTC. Protein sequence: CASSEAGTGAYEQYF.

The chain is built from TRBV5-1 and TRBJ2-7, with 8 bases aligning to TRBD1. This CDR3 contains 14 residues. V gave up 4 bases and J gave up 5 bases; unmatched junction bases: 8. Germline V gene data show CDR1 as SGHRS and CDR2 as YFSETQ. Here the CDR3 DNA reads TGCGCCAGCAGCCGGACAGGGAGCGTCGACGAGCAGTACTTC. Translating it yields CASSRTGSVDEQYF.

The gene calls are TRBV6-1 and TRBJ2-7; possible D gene TRBD1, 6 bases. Trimming stripped 5 bases from V and 4 bases from J, with 9 bases between. Per the germline V gene, CDR1 is MNHNS and CDR2 is SASEGT. The CDR3 sequence is 12 residues long. The CDR3 sequence: CASSFGQYEQYF. The CDR3 nucleotides read TGTGCCAGCAGTTTCGGACAGTACGAGCAGTACTTC.

This chain uses TRBV7-2 with TRBJ2-3, with no clear D. This CDR3 region has 13 residues. Germline CDR1 and CDR2: SGHTA and FQGNSA. Trimming took off 4 bases at V and 2 bases at J, with 7 bases between the two ends. CDR3 DNA: TGTGCCAGCAGCTCCCGACTCACAGATACGCAGTATTTT. Translation gives CASSSRLTDTQYF.

This chain joins TRBV5-1 and TRBJ2-5, with unresolved D. CDR1 is SGHRS and CDR2 is YFSETQ in the germline V gene. V lost 0 bases and J 2 bases, leaving 11 bases between the germline ends. The CDR3 runs 15 residues. For the CDR3, the DNA is TGCGCCAGCAGCTTGGCGGACGCGACGCAAGAGACCCAGTACTTC. This sequence encodes CASSLADATQETQYF.

The table lists this clone with a count of one. The CDR3 nucleotides read TGTGCCAGCAGCTTAGGTCCTGTCGGTGGTGGGATGCCTGAAGCTTTCTTT. Protein: CASSLGPVGGGMPEAFF. The chain combines TRBV7-2 with TRBJ1-1; D gene unclear. This CDR3 is built from 17 residues. Germline CDR1 is SGHTA and CDR2 is FQGNSA. Trimming removed 1 base from V and 6 bases from J, with 21 bases in between.

The chain employs TRBV21-1 and TRBJ1-1. TRBV21-1 is marked as a pseudogene. There are 15 residues in the CDR3. The CDR3 is CASSTTLRENTEAFF. CDR3 nucleotides: TGTGCCAGCAGCACCACCCTTAGGGAGAACACTGAAGCTTTCTTT.

The chain combines TRBV5-1 with TRBJ1-1; 9 bases fit TRBD1. Germline V CDR1 and CDR2: SGHRS, YFSETQ. Trimming took 2 bases from V and 1 from J; bases not matched to a gene: 3. The CDR3 runs to 15 residues. CDR3 DNA: TGCGCCAGCAGCTTAAACAGGGGGCGGAACACTGAAGCTTTCTTT. This encodes CASSLNRGRNTEAFF.

The chain joins TRBV7-6 to TRBJ2-3, with 7 positions matching TRBD1. V dropped 3 bases and J dropped 2; count of bases not matched to a gene: 2. CDR1 and CDR2 (germline): SGHVS, FNYEAQ. This CDR3 spans 14 amino acids. The CDR3 DNA reads as TGTGCCAGCAGCTTGACAGGGCCCACAGATACGCAGTATTTT. Its translation: CASSLTGPTDTQYF.

This clone was seen once. The V and J genes are TRBV19 and TRBJ2-5; 11 nucleotides agree with TRBD2. CDR1 LNHDA and CDR2 SQIVND come from the germline V gene (reference sequence). V gave up 4 bases and J gave up 4 bases; unmatched junction bases: 2. The CDR3 consists of 14 residues. CDR3 loop: CASSRLAGSETQYF. The DNA of the CDR3 is TGTGCCAGTAGTAGACTAGCGGGATCAGAGACCCAGTACTTC.

The rearrangement links TRBV18 to TRBJ2-1, with TRBD2 identical over 9 bases. After removal of 1 base from V and 3 bases from J, the junction contained 4 bases not matched to a gene. CDR1 is KGHSH, CDR2 LQKENI, per germline. This CDR3 contains 16 residues. The DNA of the CDR3 is TGTGCCAGCTCACCACTAGGGACTAGCTTCTACAATGAGCAGTTCTTC. Protein: CASSPLGTSFYNEQFF.

V is TRBV7-9 and J is TRBJ2-3; weak D call: TRBD2 (5 bases). Between the trimmed V and J ends, which lost 4 bases and 0 bases, there was a span of 11 bases. The germline V gene has CDR1 SEHNR and CDR2 FQNEAQ (reference sequence). CDR3 length: 15 amino acids. The CDR3 nucleotides are TGTGCCAGCAGCTGGGAGAGGAGGAGCACAGATACGCAGTATTTT. It is translated as CASSWERRSTDTQYF. The full variable domain, completed using reference TRBV7-9 and TRBJ2-3, is DTGVSQNPRHKITKRGQNVTFRCDPISEHNRLYWYRQTLGQGPEFLTYFQNEAQLEKSRLLSDRFSAERPKGSFSTLEIQRTEQGDSAMYLCASSWERRSTDTQYFGPGTRLTVL.

CDR3 loop: CASSPAYHNQPQHF. The CDR3, as DNA: TGTGCCAGCAGTCCCGCATATCACAATCAGCCCCAGCATTTT. The chain uses TRBV27 and TRBJ1-5; D call uncertain. There are 14 residues in the CDR3. Per the germline V gene, CDR1 is MNHEY and CDR2 is SMNVEV (reference sequence). The V end was cut by 5 bases, the J end by 3 bases, with 11 bases between.

In its sample, this clone was seen once. The chain couples TRBV27 to TRBJ2-5; 10 nucleotides line up with TRBD2. CDR1 MNHEY and CDR2 SMNVEV come from the germline V gene (reference sequence). Germline trimming cut 4 bases from V and 4 bases from J; bases unmatched to any gene: 9. The CDR3 is 16 amino acids. CDR3 amino acids: CASSSPSGSRRETQYF. The CDR3 coding sequence is TGTGCCAGCAGTTCCCCTAGCGGGAGTAGGCGAGAGACCCAGTACTTC.

This clone showed up just once. The chain links TRBV10-1 to TRBJ2-7; 10 bases fit TRBD2. The junction had 3 bases not matched to a gene; V was cut back by 7 bases and J by 0 bases. This CDR3 region has 14 residues. Germline assignment: CDR1 WNHNN and CDR2 SYGVQD (reference sequence). For the CDR3, the DNA is TGCGCCAGCACTCCTAGCGGGAGCTCCTACGAGCAGTACTTC. As protein: CASTPSGSSYEQYF.

The chain combines TRBV28 with TRBJ2-7, with D perhaps TRBD2 (5 bases). The CDR3 runs 14 residues. The V gene's germline CDR1 is MDHEN and CDR2 SYDVKM. Between the trimmed V and J ends, which lost 3 bases and 0 bases, there was a span of 9 bases. DNA of the CDR3: TGTGCCAGCAGTTTTCAGCGGTACTCCTACGAGCAGTACTTC. This translates into CASSFQRYSYEQYF.

This chain connects TRBV6-4 to TRBJ1-4; TRBD1 aligns across 9 bases. Germline CDR1 is MRHNA and CDR2 is SNTAGT. Unmatched junction bases numbered 9, after V lost 8 bases and J lost 8 bases. The CDR3 covers 14 residues. The CDR3 DNA is TGTGCCAGCGCCCGGGACAGGGTGGACGAAAAACTGTTTTTT. Translation gives CASARDRVDEKLFF.

This clone appeared a single time. This sequence joins TRBV30 and TRBJ2-3; D not certain. The CDR3 runs to 13 residues. Germline loops: CDR1 GTSNPN, CDR2 SVGIG (reference sequence). V was clipped by 5 bases and J by 0 bases, with 9 bases between them. This CDR3 reads CAWSYGSTDTQYF. The CDR3 DNA follows: TGTGCCTGGTCCTATGGAAGCACAGATACGCAGTATTTT. The full variable domain, completed using reference TRBV30 and TRBJ2-3, is SQTIHQWPATLVQPVGSPLSLECTVEGTSNPNLYWYRQAAGRGLQLLFYSVGIGQISSEVPQNLSASRPQDRQFILSSKKLLLSDSGFYLCAWSYGSTDTQYFGPGTRLTVL.

CDR3 nucleotides: TGTGCCAGCAGTTACTCAAAGGTGGGAAACACCATATATTTT. Protein sequence: CASSYSKVGNTIYF. This sequence joins TRBV6-5 and TRBJ1-3; D is ambiguous. The germline V gene encodes CDR1 MNHEY and CDR2 SVGAGI. The CDR3 covers 14 residues. V was shortened by 0 bases and J by 4 bases, with 7 bases between the two germline ends.

This clone was recorded once. The chain recombines TRBV4-1 with TRBJ2-3; TRBD2 matches 11 bases. V lost 6 bases and J lost 4; bases outside the gene matches: 3. This CDR3 is built from 14 residues. The germline V gene has CDR1 MGHRA and CDR2 YSYEKL. In nucleotides, the CDR3 is TGCGCCAGCAGGCTAGCGGGAGGCGCAGATACGCAGTATTTT. Translating gives CASRLAGGADTQYF.

The chain carries TRBV6-5 and TRBJ2-1; D is undetermined. From germline, CDR1 is MNHEY and CDR2 SVGAGI. The germline V and J ends were trimmed by 8 bases and 4 bases, with 12 bases remaining between them. This CDR3 region has 13 residues. The CDR3 DNA reads as TGTGCCAGCGGCCAAAACTTTTACAATGAGCAGTTCTTC. Encoded protein: CASGQNFYNEQFF.

This clone was seen only once. The chain has TRBV6-1 and TRBJ2-7; the D gene could be TRBD1 or TRBD2 (5 bases each). Trimming pared 7 bases from V and 0 bases from J, leaving 13 bases between. Germline values: CDR1 MNHNS, CDR2 SASEGT. The CDR3 loop spans 14 amino acids. CDR3 sequence reads: CASTLGDRSYEQYF. The CDR3 bases are TGTGCCAGCACCTTGGGGGACCGCTCCTACGAGCAGTACTTC.